This T cell receptor beta chain was obtained from a study of neurological immune-mediated disorders. Notes on the study in general: None of the CDR3 amino acid sequences of expanded clones recurred across subjects, suggesting private repertoires in all groups.

The team produced cDNA through 5'RACE using 10-nucleotide random UMIs. Over 160 million TCR-beta sequences (from 15-18 subjects) were yielded by each sequencing run. TCRdb redid the calling of the 5' RACE reads with MiXCR, one entry per CDR3 protein. This table holds approximately 45,000 distinct CDR3 sequences, approximately 13% found once. V was pared by 5 bases and J by 2 bases, with 12 bases between. CDR1 is SGHRS, CDR2 YFSETQ, per germline. The CDR3 is made up of 14 amino acids. This clonotype came up many times. Its specificity is not known. As for time point: longitudinal time-point 3. It was from 2 million PBMCs stored at -80 C that the unsorted libraries were obtained.

The clonotype originates from a man in his thirties or forties in good health. This chain links TRBV5-1 with TRBJ2-3, with a weak D call TRBD1 (6 bases). Sample: PBMCs. The CDR3 reads CASRLTGHTDTQYF. CDR3 DNA: TGCGCCAGCAGGTTAACAGGGCACACAGATACGCAGTATTTT.